The 22 T cell receptor beta chains reported below all come from one sample, sequenced in a study of cytomegalovirus exposure and HLA in healthy donors. It was with 60 Vbeta and 13 Jbeta primers that the PCR ran. Only in-frame clones appear in the TCRdb table, and some are missing; sequencing was by immunoSEQ multiplex PCR. This sample has 150,000 to 200,000 clones; around four fifths occur once, and the top ten carry around 1.3%. What was sequenced was PBMCs. These TCRs come from a woman between 50 and 59 years old in good health and CMV-seronegative.

The chain joins TRBV5-4 to TRBJ2-3; 7 bases agree with TRBD1. The CDR3 is 14 residues long. Trimming at V came to 4 bases and at J to 4 bases, leaving 6 bases not matched to a gene. In germline, CDR1 is SGHNT, CDR2 YYREEE (reference sequence). The CDR3 sequence: CASSLRQGPDTQYF. Here the CDR3 DNA reads TGTGCCAGCAGCCTTAGACAGGGACCAGATACGCAGTATTTT. Supplemented by reference TRBV5-4 and TRBJ2-3, the full variable domain reads ETGVTQSPTHLIKTRGQQVTLRCSSQSGHNTVSWYQQALGQGPQFIFQYYREEENGRGNFPPRFSGLQFPNYSSELNVNALELDDSALYLCASSLRQGPDTQYFGPGTRLTVL.

This clone was counted once. The chain recombines TRBV28 with TRBJ1-3; D gene ambiguous. CDR3 length equals 14 residues. CDR1 and CDR2 from the germline V gene are MDHEN and SYDVKM. V shed 10 bases and J shed 3 bases, with 16 bases lying between them. CDR3 in DNA: TGTGCCACCGAGACTCCGCTGGGTGGAAACACCATATATTTT. It codes for CATETPLGGNTIYF.

This rearrangement joins TRBV6-4 to TRBJ2-3; the D is unclear. Trimming pared 0 bases from V and 1 base from J, leaving 8 bases between. This CDR3 is built from 15 residues. Germline assignment: CDR1 MRHNA and CDR2 SNTAGT. The CDR3 sequence: CASSDSIGGTDTQYF. The DNA of the CDR3 is TGTGCCAGCAGTGACTCGATCGGAGGCACAGATACGCAGTATTTT.

The CDR3 nucleotides read TGCGCCAGCAGCTTGGATTCGGGTTCGGAGACCCAGTACTTC. The encoded protein is CASSLDSGSETQYF. V and J are TRBV5-1 and TRBJ2-5, with D unresolved. V was clipped by 0 bases and J by 5 bases, with 11 bases between them. Germline V gene sequence: CDR1 SGHRS, CDR2 YFSETQ. The CDR3 has 14 residues.

The chain employs TRBV18 and TRBJ1-5, with D perhaps matching TRBD1 (5 bases). The CDR3 runs 13 residues. V lost 6 bases, J lost 7 bases, and 13 bases lay in between. Per the germline V gene, CDR1 is KGHSH and CDR2 is LQKENI. The CDR3 region is CASSGGVQQPQHF. CDR3 nucleotides: TGTGCCAGCTCCGGGGGAGTGCAACAGCCCCAGCATTTT.

The V call is TRBV28, the J call TRBJ2-7; tentatively, D is TRBD1 (9 bases). V was pared by 4 bases and J by 4 bases, with 20 bases between. From germline, CDR1 is MDHEN and CDR2 SYDVKM. The CDR3 consists of 16 residues. The DNA of the CDR3 is TGTGCCAGCAGTTCGGGGGGGACAGGGAGACGATACGAGCAGTACTTC. It specifies CASSSGGTGRRYEQYF.

The chain is built from TRBV4-3 and TRBJ2-7; the D gene is possibly TRBD1 (7 bases). The CDR3 sequence is 18 residues long. Trimming removed 0 bases at V and 1 base at J, with 19 bases between. CDR1 is LGHNA, CDR2 YSLEER, per germline. The CDR3, as DNA: TGCGCCAGCAGCCAAGACCAGGGGGGCTCAGGGGTATCCTACGAGCAGTACTTC. Its protein product is CASSQDQGGSGVSYEQYF.

This clone was seen just once. The chain recombines TRBV7-2 with TRBJ2-5, with D perhaps TRBD1 (6 bases). The CDR3 runs 13 residues. Trimming cost V 5 bases and J 2 bases, with 9 bases left between them. Germline CDR1 SGHTA, CDR2 FQGNSA. The CDR3 sequence: CASSGQIQETQYF. CDR3 sequence (DNA): TGTGCCAGCAGCGGACAGATTCAAGAGACCCAGTACTTC.

The rearrangement joins TRBV5-1 to TRBJ2-5; TRBD2 agrees at 10 bases. Judging by the DNA end, TRBJ2-7 fits better; the J call may be wrong. Germline lookup yields CDR1 SGHRS and CDR2 YFSETQ. This CDR3 region has 16 residues. The CDR3 region is CASSKPLAGVGDEQYF. DNA for the CDR3: TGCGCCAGCTCGAAACCCCTAGCGGGAGTCGGCGACGAGCAGTACTTC.

V usage is TRBV9 and J usage is TRBJ1-1; D is possibly TRBD1 (5 bases). CDR3 length equals 18 residues. Trimming cost V 0 bases and J 7 bases, with 25 bases left between them. Germline-derived CDR1 and CDR2 are SGDLS and YYNGEE. The CDR3, as DNA: TGTGCCAGCAGCGTAGGGTCCTCCGGGACCTCAAGGGGAGGTGAAGCTTTCTTT. Protein: CASSVGSSGTSRGGEAFF. Drawing the rest from reference TRBV9 and TRBJ1-1, the complete variable domain is DSGVTQTPKHLITATGQRVTLRCSPRSGDLSVYWYQQSLDQGLQFLIQYYNGEERAKGNILERFSAQQFPDLHSELNLSSLELGDSALYFCASSVGSSGTSRGGEAFFGQGTRLTVV.

The chain couples TRBV9 to TRBJ1-3, with D maybe TRBD1 (5 bases). Germline V gene sequence: CDR1 SGDLS, CDR2 YYNGEE. This CDR3 has 16 amino acids. Trimming cost V 0 bases and J 0 bases, with 10 bases left between them. The CDR3 loop reads CASSVAPGGSGNTIYF. CDR3 nucleotide sequence: TGTGCCAGCAGCGTAGCGCCCGGGGGCTCTGGAAACACCATATATTTT. The full variable domain, its missing parts supplied by reference TRBV9 and TRBJ1-3, is DSGVTQTPKHLITATGQRVTLRCSPRSGDLSVYWYQQSLDQGLQFLIQYYNGEERAKGNILERFSAQQFPDLHSELNLSSLELGDSALYFCASSVAPGGSGNTIYFGEGSWLTVV.

V usage is TRBV5-1 and J usage is TRBJ2-7; 12 bases are a match to TRBD1. V dropped 4 bases and J dropped 7; count of bases not matched to a gene: 12. Germline assignment: CDR1 SGHRS and CDR2 YFSETQ. The CDR3 totals 16 residues. CDR3 loop: CASSLEPGQGAWEQYF. Written as DNA, the CDR3 is TGCGCCAGCAGCCTTGAGCCGGGACAGGGGGCTTGGGAGCAGTACTTC.

CDR3 loop: CASSSGGAYEQYF. The CDR3 DNA reads as TGTGCCAGCAGCTCCGGGGGGGCCTACGAGCAGTACTTC. This rearrangement joins TRBV7-2 to TRBJ2-7; 8 bases fit TRBD2. Germline V lookup: CDR1 SGHTA, CDR2 FQGNSA. V lost 4 bases and J lost 2; bases outside the gene matches: 1. The CDR3 covers 13 residues.

V and J are TRBV19 and TRBJ1-1, with 9 bases that match TRBD1. The CDR3 has 15 residues. Losses at the gene ends were 3 bases for V and 4 bases for J; bases not matched to a gene: 6. The germline V gene encodes CDR1 LNHDA and CDR2 SQIVND (reference sequence). Written as DNA, the CDR3 is TGTGCCAGTAGTATGCGGGACAGGGCGTTCACTGAAGCTTTCTTT. Translating gives CASSMRDRAFTEAFF.

The chain combines TRBV2 with TRBJ2-2; 9 positions match TRBD1. The germline V gene encodes CDR1 SNHLY and CDR2 FYNNEI. CDR3 length: 19 amino acids. The J segment lost 2 bases and the V segment lost 10 bases, leaving 20 bases of the junction unmatched. CDR3 in DNA: TGTGCCAAAACATCCGGGACAGGGACCACTCGCCCTAACACCGGGGAGCTGTTTTTT. Amino acids: CAKTSGTGTTRPNTGELFF.

The J gene is TRBJ2-5, the V gene TRBV14; the match to TRBD2 covers 8 bases. The CDR3 is 16 amino acids. V trimming: 4 bases; J trimming: 5 bases; junction bases outside the gene matches: 12. Germline V CDR1 and CDR2: SGHDN, FVKESK. The CDR3 DNA follows: TGTGCCAGCAGCCCGATCTTCGGGGGGGCCGAGGAGACCCAGTACTTC. This codes for CASSPIFGGAEETQYF.

The chain employs TRBV28 and TRBJ2-3, with a weak D call TRBD2 (5 bases). V lost 7 bases and J lost 5, with 7 bases in between. The length of the CDR3 is 11 residues. Germline loops: CDR1 MDHEN, CDR2 SYDVKM. The CDR3 spells CASNEGDTQYF. The CDR3 DNA follows: TGTGCCAGCAATGAGGGAGATACGCAGTATTTT.

The V and J genes are TRBV4-1 and TRBJ2-3; D may be TRBD2 (7 bases). The CDR3 consists of 13 residues. CDR1 MGHRA and CDR2 YSYEKL come from the germline V gene. Between the trimmed V and J ends, which lost 11 bases and 0 bases, there was a span of 12 bases. CDR3 in amino acids: CAGRGESTDTQYF. CDR3 DNA: TGCGCCGGGAGGGGGGAGAGCACAGATACGCAGTATTTT.

Only one count was recorded for this clone. The genes are TRBV9 and TRBJ2-2, with 9 bases fitting TRBD1. Per the germline V gene, CDR1 is SGDLS and CDR2 is YYNGEE. Unmatched junction bases numbered 11, after V lost 0 bases and J lost 5 bases. The CDR3 length is 18 residues. The CDR3 DNA sequence: TGTGCCAGCAGCGTAGGTATTGGGGACAGGGTTGAAACCGGGGAGCTGTTTTTT. This gives the protein CASSVGIGDRVETGELFF.

This sequence joins TRBV10-3 and TRBJ1-5, with 8 bases identical to TRBD1. Germline CDR1 reads ENHRY; CDR2 reads SYGVKD. This CDR3 region has 17 residues. Losses at the gene ends were 10 bases for V and 1 base for J; bases not matched to a gene: 15. CDR3 DNA: TGTGCCACCGCGGCCCACGACAGGGGCCTGAGCAATCAGCCCCAGCATTTT. Its translation is CATAAHDRGLSNQPQHF.

The genes are TRBV2 and TRBJ2-3; a weak D match, TRBD2 (6 bases). The V end was cut by 4 bases, the J end by 6 bases, with 14 bases between. The CDR3 is 14 amino acids. The germline CDR1 and CDR2 sequences are SNHLY and FYNNEI. The CDR3, as DNA: TGTGCCAGCAGTGTCCCTGCAGGGAGGGATACGCAGTATTTT. This translates into CASSVPAGRDTQYF.

The chain links TRBV7-9 to TRBJ1-2; tentatively, D is TRBD1 (6 bases). The CDR3 has 16 amino acids. Trimming cost V 5 bases and J 2 bases, with 18 bases left between them. The germline V gene has CDR1 SEHNR and CDR2 FQNEAQ (reference sequence). The CDR3 protein is CASSPWTALGNYGYTF. As DNA, the CDR3 is TGTGCCAGCAGCCCATGGACAGCGCTAGGAAACTATGGCTACACCTTC.